This entry lists 13 T cell receptor beta chains sequenced from one sample in a study of cytomegalovirus exposure and HLA in healthy donors. TCRdb keeps only in-frame clones here, not all; method: immunoSEQ multiplex PCR. The top ten clones hold around 1.7% of a sample with 100,000 to 150,000 clones, approximately 95% of them seen once. Sequencing used PBMCs. These receptors originate from a man aged 18 to 30 in good health and CMV-seronegative.

This chain joins TRBV14 and TRBJ1-1, with TRBD1 as a possible D gene (6 bases). The germline V gene encodes CDR1 SGHDN and CDR2 FVKESK. This CDR3 spans 16 amino acids. V lost 3 bases and J 6 bases, leaving 20 bases between the germline ends. The CDR3 is CASSQGLFRGEAEAFF. For the CDR3, the DNA is TGTGCCAGCAGCCAGGGGCTATTCAGGGGAGAGGCTGAAGCTTTCTTT.

The chain is built from TRBV11-3 and TRBJ2-1; D may be TRBD1 (5 bases). This CDR3 is 18 amino acids long. V lost 0 bases and J 6 bases, leaving 21 bases between the germline ends. From germline, CDR1 is SGHNT and CDR2 YENEEA. For the CDR3, the DNA is TGTGCCAGCAGCTTAGAGGTCAGGGTGGTCACTACTACCAATGAGCAGTTCTTC. This encodes CASSLEVRVVTTTNEQFF.

This chain connects TRBV11-3 to TRBJ2-7; a weak D match, TRBD2 (6 bases). V lost 1 base to trimming and J lost 6 bases, with 19 bases between them. Germline-derived CDR1 and CDR2 are SGHNT and YENEEA. The CDR3 is 16 residues long. The CDR3 region has the DNA TGTGCCAGCAGCTTAGGTTACGTCGGAGGGAGAGGCGAGCAGTACTTC. Its protein product is CASSLGYVGGRGEQYF.

The rearrangement joins TRBV28 to TRBJ1-2; TRBD1 matches at 7 bases. The CDR3 totals 13 residues. The germline CDR1 and CDR2 sequences are MDHEN and SYDVKM. Trimming cost V 6 bases and J 7 bases; bases outside gene matches: 8. The CDR3 nucleotides read TGTGCCAGCAGGCCGACAGGGTCGGCTGGCTACACCTTC. It translates to CASRPTGSAGYTF.

This chain links TRBV7-6 with TRBJ1-5; tentative D call: TRBD1 (5 bases). Between the trimmed V and J ends, which lost 4 bases and 0 bases, there was a span of 10 bases. From germline, CDR1 is SGHVS and CDR2 FNYEAQ. The CDR3 consists of 15 residues. The CDR3 here is CASSSTENSNQPQHF. In nucleotides, the CDR3 is TGTGCCAGCAGCTCGACAGAGAATAGCAATCAGCCCCAGCATTTT.

The gene calls are TRBV19 and TRBJ1-5, with 7 bases identical to TRBD1. Germline-derived CDR1 and CDR2 are LNHDA and SQIVND (reference sequence). J lost 5 bases, V lost 6 bases, and 7 bases had no gene match. The CDR3 contains 14 residues. As DNA, the CDR3 is TGTGCCAGTAGGCCACAGGGGATCCATCAGCCCCAGCATTTT. This codes for CASRPQGIHQPQHF.

The V call is TRBV2, the J call TRBJ2-5; 7 nucleotides agree with TRBD1. Losses at the gene ends were 6 bases for V and 4 bases for J; bases not matched to a gene: 11. Germline V gene data show CDR1 as SNHLY and CDR2 as FYNNEI. The CDR3 length is 15 residues. The CDR3 DNA follows: TGTGCCAGCAGGGAGACAGGGAGCGTATTAGAGACCCAGTACTTC. It yields the protein CASRETGSVLETQYF.

The chain carries TRBV13 and TRBJ2-3; 7 bases map to TRBD1. The CDR3 is 15 amino acids. J was trimmed by 2 bases and V by 6 bases; bases with no gene match: 8. Germline CDR1 is PRHDT and CDR2 is FYEKMQ (reference sequence). CDR3 nucleotide sequence: TGTGCCAGCAGTACAGACAGGGAAAACACAGATACGCAGTATTTT. It yields the protein CASSTDRENTDTQYF. Filled out from reference TRBV13 and TRBJ2-3, the complete variable domain reads AAGVIQSPRHLIKEKRETATLKCYPIPRHDTVYWYQQGPGQDPQFLISFYEKMQSDKGSIPDRFSAQQFSDYHSELNMSSLELGDSALYFCASSTDRENTDTQYFGPGTRLTVL.

The chain has TRBV7-2 and TRBJ1-2, with D perhaps matching TRBD1 (5 bases). Between the trimmed V and J ends, which lost 5 bases and 4 bases, there was a span of 17 bases. Germline lookup yields CDR1 SGHTA and CDR2 FQGNSA. This CDR3 is built from 15 residues. CDR3 in amino acids: CASSPPGGTLYGYTF. DNA of the CDR3: TGTGCCAGCAGCCCACCGGGGGGGACTCTCTATGGCTACACCTTC.

The rearrangement links TRBV28 to TRBJ2-1; 9 bases match TRBD1. The CDR3 length is 14 residues. Germline V gene data show CDR1 as MDHEN and CDR2 as SYDVKM. After removal of 6 bases from V and 11 bases from J, the junction contained 11 bases not matched to a gene. The CDR3 DNA reads as TGTGCCAGCAGCACCCCCAGTGGACAGGGGAAGCAGTTCTTC. Amino acids: CASSTPSGQGKQFF.

The J gene is TRBJ2-1, the V gene TRBV2; TRBD2 agrees at 7 bases. J lost 4 bases, V lost 9 bases, and 9 bases had no gene match. Germline lookup yields CDR1 SNHLY and CDR2 FYNNEI. CDR3 length: 14 amino acids. CDR3 loop: CASMGGGVYNEQFF. CDR3 DNA sequence: TGTGCCAGTATGGGGGGAGGGGTATACAATGAGCAGTTCTTC.

This rearrangement joins TRBV28 to TRBJ2-3, with D maybe TRBD1 (6 bases). Looked up from germline, CDR1 is MDHEN and CDR2 is SYDVKM. Trimming cost V 3 bases and J 5 bases, with 18 bases left between them. CDR3 length: 16 amino acids. The CDR3 is CASSFWETGSKDTQYF. The CDR3 DNA follows: TGTGCCAGCAGTTTTTGGGAAACAGGGTCGAAAGATACGCAGTATTTT.

This chain connects TRBV9 to TRBJ1-1; no clear D. CDR3 length equals 15 residues. Germline V lookup: CDR1 SGDLS, CDR2 YYNGEE. Trimming removed 2 bases at V and 0 bases at J, with 11 bases between. In nucleotides, the CDR3 is TGTGCCAGCAGCGTGGGGTGGGGAGTGAACACTGAAGCTTTCTTT. The encoded protein is CASSVGWGVNTEAFF.